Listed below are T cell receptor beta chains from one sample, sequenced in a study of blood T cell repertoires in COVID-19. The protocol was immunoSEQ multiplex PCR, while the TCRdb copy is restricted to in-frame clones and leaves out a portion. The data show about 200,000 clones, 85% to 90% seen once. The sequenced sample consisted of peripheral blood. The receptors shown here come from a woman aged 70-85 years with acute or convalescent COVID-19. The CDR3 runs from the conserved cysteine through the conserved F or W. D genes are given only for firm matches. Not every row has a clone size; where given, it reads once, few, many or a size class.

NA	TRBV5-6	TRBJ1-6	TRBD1	CASSSGQGNSPLHF	TGTGCCAGCAGCTCCGGACAGGGCAATTCACCCCTCCACTTT
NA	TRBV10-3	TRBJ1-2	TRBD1	CAISSDRESYGYTF	TGTGCCATCAGCTCGGACAGGGAGAGCTATGGCTACACCTTC
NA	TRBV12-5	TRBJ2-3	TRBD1	CASGATGGDADTQYF	TGTGCTAGTGGAGCGACAGGGGGAGATGCAGATACGCAGTATTTT
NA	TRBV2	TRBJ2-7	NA	CASSEVRGIEQYF	TGTGCCAGCAGTGAAGTAAGGGGGATCGAGCAGTACTTC
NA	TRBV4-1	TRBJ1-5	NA	CASSLTVLQPQHF	TGCGCCAGCAGCCTGACAGTGTTACAGCCCCAGCATTTT
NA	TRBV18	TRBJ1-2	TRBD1	CASSAGQGDGYTF	TGTGCCAGCTCAGCCGGACAGGGGGACGGCTACACCTTC
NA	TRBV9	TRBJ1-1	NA	CASSVYQGTEAFF	TGTGCCAGCAGTGTTTACCAGGGGACTGAAGCTTTCTTT
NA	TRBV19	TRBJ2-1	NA	CASRDSSSYNEQFF	TGTGCCAGTAGAGACAGCTCCTCCTACAATGAGCAGTTCTTC
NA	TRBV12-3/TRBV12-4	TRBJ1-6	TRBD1	CASSGTGGFSLHF	TGTGCCAGCAGCGGGACAGGGGGATTTTCCCTCCACTTT
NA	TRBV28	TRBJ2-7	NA	CASYRAPGNEQYF	TGTGCCAGCTACCGGGCCCCGGGAAACGAGCAGTACTTC
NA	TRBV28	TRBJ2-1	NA	CASSYTGNVSYNEQFF	TGTGCCAGCAGTTACACAGGGAATGTCTCCTACAATGAGCAGTTCTTC
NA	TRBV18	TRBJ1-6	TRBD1	CASSPGTGNSPLHF	TGTGCCAGCTCACCTGGGACAGGGAATTCACCCCTCCACTTT
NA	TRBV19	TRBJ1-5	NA	CASSIVTGNQPQHF	TGTGCCAGTAGTATAGTTACAGGCAATCAGCCCCAGCATTTT
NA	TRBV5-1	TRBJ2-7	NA	CASSLGEQGRSYEQYF	TGCGCCAGCAGCTTGGGTGAACAGGGTAGGTCCTACGAGCAGTACTTC
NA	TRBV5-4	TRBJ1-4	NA	CASSNGGKSEKLFF	TGTGCCAGCAGTAACGGGGGGAAGAGTGAAAAACTGTTTTTT
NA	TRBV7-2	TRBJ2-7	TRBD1	CASSTGTGLYEQYF	TGTGCCAGCAGTACCGGGACAGGGCTCTACGAGCAGTACTTC
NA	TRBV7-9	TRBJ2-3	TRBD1	CASSSGTGGTDTQYF	TGTGCCAGCAGCTCTGGGACAGGGGGCACAGATACGCAGTATTTT
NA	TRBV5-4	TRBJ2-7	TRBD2	CASSLVAGGISGSYEQYF	TGTGCCAGCAGCTTGGTAGCGGGGGGGATTTCTGGATCCTACGAGCAGTACTTC
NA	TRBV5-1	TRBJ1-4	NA	CASSPGQRNEKLFF	TGCGCCAGCAGCCCAGGACAGAGGAATGAAAAACTGTTTTTT
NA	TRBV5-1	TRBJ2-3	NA	CASRGGASKDTQYF	TGCGCCAGCAGAGGGGGGGCGTCGAAAGATACGCAGTATTTT
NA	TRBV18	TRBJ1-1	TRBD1	CASSPVPGQGMNTEAFF	TGTGCCAGCTCACCCGTCCCGGGACAGGGGATGAACACTGAAGCTTTCTTT
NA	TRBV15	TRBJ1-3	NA	CATSAPSRGLRNTIYF	TGTGCCACCAGCGCCCCTTCCCGAGGCCTTCGAAACACCATATATTTT
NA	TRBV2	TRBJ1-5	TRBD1	CASRGTGGQPQHF	TGTGCCAGCAGGGGGACAGGGGGTCAGCCCCAGCATTTT
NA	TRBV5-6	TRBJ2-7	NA	CASSLVSGYEQYF	TGTGCCAGCAGCTTGGTATCAGGCTACGAGCAGTACTTC
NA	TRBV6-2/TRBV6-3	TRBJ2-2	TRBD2	CASSSRGGTGELFF	TGTGCCAGCAGTTCCCGGGGGGGGACCGGGGAGCTGTTTTTT
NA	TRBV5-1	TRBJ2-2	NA	CASRPTGNTGELFF	TGCGCCAGCAGACCAACAGGGAACACCGGGGAGCTGTTTTTT
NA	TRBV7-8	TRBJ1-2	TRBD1	CASSSASGRGHYGYTF	TGTGCCAGCAGCTCGGCGAGCGGCAGGGGGCACTATGGCTACACCTTC
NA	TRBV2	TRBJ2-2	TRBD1	CATSGQGAGGELFF	TGTGCCACCTCTGGACAGGGGGCAGGCGGGGAGCTGTTTTTT
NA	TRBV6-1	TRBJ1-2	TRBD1	CASSEGPGGFGYTF	TGTGCCAGCAGTGAAGGGCCAGGGGGCTTCGGCTACACCTTC
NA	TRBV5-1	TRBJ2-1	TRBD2	CASSLSSGFYNEQFF	TGCGCCAGCAGCTTGTCTAGCGGATTCTACAATGAGCAGTTCTTC
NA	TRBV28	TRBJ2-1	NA	CASSSPAQRRSKQFF	TGTGCCAGCAGTTCCCCCGCCCAGCGGAGGTCTAAGCAGTTCTTC
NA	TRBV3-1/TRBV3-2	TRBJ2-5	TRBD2	CASSHGTGRDKTQYF	TGTGCCAGCAGCCACGGGACGGGGAGGGATAAGACCCAGTACTTC
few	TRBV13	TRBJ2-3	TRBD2	CASSRGLAGEGGTDTQYF	TGTGCCAGCAGCCGGGGACTAGCGGGAGAGGGGGGCACAGATACGCAGTATTTT
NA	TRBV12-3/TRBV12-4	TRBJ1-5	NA	CASSWARGQPQHF	TGTGCCAGCAGTTGGGCTCGGGGACAGCCCCAGCATTTT
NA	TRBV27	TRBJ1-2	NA	CASSPRGLDGYTF	TGTGCCAGCAGTCCAAGGGGGTTGGATGGCTACACCTTC
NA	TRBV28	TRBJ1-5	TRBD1	CASSPRRGQQPQHF	TGTGCCAGCAGTCCTAGGAGGGGGCAACAGCCCCAGCATTTT
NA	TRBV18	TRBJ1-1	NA	CASSPPGPRDTEAFF	TGTGCCAGCTCACCACCGGGCCCGAGGGACACTGAAGCTTTCTTT
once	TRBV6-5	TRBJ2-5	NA	CASSYSGSGLTQYF	TGTGCCAGCAGTTACTCTGGATCGGGGTTGACCCAGTACTTC
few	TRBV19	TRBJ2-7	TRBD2	CASRLAGAPNEQYF	TGTGCCTCAAGACTAGCGGGAGCTCCCAATGAGCAGTACTTC
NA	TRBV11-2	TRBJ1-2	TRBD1	CASSLDDRVGPYGYTF	TGTGCCAGCAGCTTAGATGACAGGGTGGGCCCCTATGGCTACACCTTC
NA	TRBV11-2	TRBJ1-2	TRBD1	CASSLKQGAQRYGYTF	TGTGCCAGCAGCTTAAAACAGGGGGCGCAGCGCTATGGCTACACCTTC
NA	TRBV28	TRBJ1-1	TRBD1	CASSLAGGRGTEAFF	TGTGCCAGCAGTTTGGCAGGGGGCAGAGGCACTGAAGCTTTCTTT
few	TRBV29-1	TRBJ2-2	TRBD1	CSAGQGSNTGELFF	TGCAGCGCGGGACAGGGATCGAACACCGGGGAGCTGTTTTTT